What follows describes a single T cell receptor (beta chain). The length of the CDR3 is 12 residues. Germline trimming cut 8 bases from V and 5 bases from J; bases unmatched to any gene: 8. The V gene's germline CDR1 is GTSNPN and CDR2 SVGIG (reference sequence). The primer mix had 60 Vbeta and 13 Jbeta primers. Measured with immunoSEQ multiplex PCR; TCRdb has only the in-frame clones, and not every one. The sample has roughly 45,000 clones, under 65% seen once. This sample stems from a study of cytomegalovirus exposure and HLA in healthy donors. Sequenced material: PBMCs. The clonotype was recovered from a human donor in good health. The chain couples TRBV30 to TRBJ2-5; 7 bases line up with TRBD1. This CDR3 reads CAGSTGRETQYF. CDR3 nucleotides: TGTGCCGGCTCGACAGGGCGGGAGACCCAGTACTTC.